The entry below describes one T cell receptor (beta chain). The target antigen is unknown. TCR beta cDNA libraries had unique molecular identifiers. Each CDR3 protein gets one entry after TCRdb re-called the PCR reads with MiXCR. The sample has some 690,000 distinct CDR3 sequences, 30% seen once. This sample is drawn from a study of post-analysis software for immune sequencing data. Study outcomes and limitations: Five or six TRBV segments appeared more often in patients than in controls, and TRBV5-6, TRBV5-1 and TRBV20-1 were among these.

The V end lost 2 bases, the J end lost 1 base, and 11 bases lay between the germline ends. The germline gives CDR1 MGHRA, CDR2 YSYEKL. The CDR3 extends over 15 amino acids. The clonotype comes from a girl between 5 and 17 years old with multiple sclerosis. The sequenced material came from blood. The chain joins TRBV4-1 to TRBJ1-1; no clear D. The CDR3 nucleotides are TGCGCCAGCAGCCAACACCAGCACGGGAACACTGAAGCTTTCTTT. It codes for CASSQHQHGNTEAFF.